What follows are 27 T cell receptor beta chains derived from one specimen sequenced in a study of blood T cell repertoires in COVID-19. Some clones are missing from TCRdb's copy, which holds only in-frame ones; the method was immunoSEQ multiplex PCR. The table has tens of thousands of clones, around 80% seen once. Sample: peripheral blood. The receptors here all came from a woman of 80 years or more with active or convalescent COVID-19.

The rearrangement uses TRBV11-3 and TRBJ1-3, with 8 bases fitting TRBD1. This CDR3 comprises 17 residues. Looked up from germline, CDR1 is SGHNT and CDR2 is YENEEA. With V trimmed by 2 bases and J by 1 base, 7 bases remained unmatched. The CDR3 reads CASSLRTGLASGNTIYF. CDR3 in DNA: TGTGCCAGCAGCTTACGGACAGGGCTGGCGTCTGGAAACACCATATATTTT.

CDR3 DNA sequence: TGTGCCAGCAGCTTGGACGTATCCAAGCCCTACGAGCAGTACTTC. Translation: CASSLDVSKPYEQYF. This rearrangement joins TRBV5-6 to TRBJ2-7; unclear D gene. V dropped 0 bases and J dropped 2 bases, with 12 bases sitting between them. CDR1 SGHDT and CDR2 YYEEEE come from the germline V gene. This CDR3 has 15 residues.

The chain links TRBV4-1 to TRBJ1-5; TRBD1 aligns across 11 bases. V dropped 0 bases and J dropped 5; count of bases not matched to a gene: 9. Germline CDR1 is MGHRA and CDR2 is YSYEKL. The CDR3 contains 18 residues. For the CDR3, the DNA is TGCGCCAGCAGCCAAGATCGGGTCCGGGACAGGGGGGATCAGCCCCAGCATTTT. Protein sequence: CASSQDRVRDRGDQPQHF.

This chain uses TRBV20-1 with TRBJ1-2; 10 nucleotides match TRBD1. V lost 4 bases and J lost 4; bases outside the gene matches: 6. Germline V lookup: CDR1 DFQATT, CDR2 SNEGSKA (reference sequence). This CDR3 comprises 14 residues. CDR3 nucleotide sequence: TGCAGTGCTAATGACAGGGGGCTTGGCTATGGCTACACCTTC. This translates into CSANDRGLGYGYTF.

The chain combines TRBV6-5 with TRBJ1-4; possibly TRBD1 for D (6 bases). CDR3 length: 14 residues. V was trimmed by 2 bases and J by 5 bases, leaving 9 bases between them. Germline assignment: CDR1 MNHEY and CDR2 SVGAGI. The CDR3 nucleotides are TGTGCCAGCAGTTACGGACAGCGGAATGAAAAACTGTTTTTT. Translating it yields CASSYGQRNEKLFF.

In this sample, this clone turned up a few times. The chain links TRBV30 to TRBJ1-1, with D possibly being TRBD1 (5 bases). Germline values: CDR1 GTSNPN, CDR2 SVGIG (reference sequence). Trimming cost V 0 bases and J 1 base, with 9 bases left between them. CDR3 length equals 14 residues. The CDR3 is CAWSVGAENTEAFF. DNA of the CDR3: TGTGCCTGGAGTGTAGGGGCAGAGAACACTGAAGCTTTCTTT.

Only a few counts were recorded for this clone. The genes are TRBV6-5 and TRBJ2-7; TRBD1 matches 10 bases. Trimming took 9 bases from V and 5 from J; bases not matched to a gene: 13. This CDR3 is built from 15 residues. Germline assignment: CDR1 MNHEY and CDR2 SVGAGI. CDR3 protein: CASGRHSGQGNEQYF. The CDR3 bases are TGTGCCAGTGGACGACACTCGGGACAGGGGAACGAGCAGTACTTC.

The rearrangement links TRBV10-3 to TRBJ1-1; D is undetermined. V was shortened by 8 bases and J by 3 bases, with 10 bases between the two germline ends. The CDR3 spans 12 residues. Per germline, CDR1 ENHRY and CDR2 SYGVKD. The chain's CDR3 is CAIGAGDTEAFF. CDR3 nucleotide sequence: TGTGCCATCGGTGCCGGAGACACTGAAGCTTTCTTT.

The chain joins TRBV25-1 to TRBJ1-5, with TRBD1 identical over 8 bases. This CDR3 has 15 amino acids. With V trimmed by 8 bases and J by 6 bases, 12 bases remained unmatched. In germline, CDR1 is MGHDK, CDR2 SYGVNS. CDR3 amino acids: CASRAGQGASQPQHF. CDR3 DNA: TGTGCCAGCCGAGCAGGCCAGGGGGCGTCTCAGCCCCAGCATTTT.

The chain combines TRBV19 with TRBJ1-5; possibly TRBD1 for D (5 bases). This CDR3 region has 17 residues. CDR1 LNHDA and CDR2 SQIVND come from the germline V gene (reference sequence). V was trimmed by 5 bases and J by 4 bases, leaving 21 bases between them. CDR3 DNA: TGTGCCAGTAGTCCTTCGGGGGACGGTAATTTGAATCAGCCCCAGCATTTT. It yields the protein CASSPSGDGNLNQPQHF.

The V call is TRBV27, the J call TRBJ1-1, with TRBD1 matching 9 bases. The CDR3 length is 12 residues. V shed 4 bases, J shed 8 bases, and the junction held 2 bases outside the gene matches. Germline V lookup: CDR1 MNHEY, CDR2 SMNVEV (reference sequence). The DNA of the CDR3 is TGTGCCAGCAGTTCCGGGACAGGGGAAGCTTTCTTT. Protein product: CASSSGTGEAFF.

The chain joins TRBV9 to TRBJ2-1; 9 positions match TRBD1. The trim removed 2 bases at V and 6 bases at J, leaving 12 bases unmatched. CDR1 SGDLS and CDR2 YYNGEE come from the germline V gene. The CDR3 extends over 17 amino acids. The CDR3 loop reads CASSVRGVGQGFNEQFF. The CDR3, as DNA: TGTGCCAGCAGCGTTCGGGGGGTGGGACAGGGATTCAATGAGCAGTTCTTC. The full variable domain, in which reference TRBV9 and TRBJ2-1 provide the parts outside the CDR3, is DSGVTQTPKHLITATGQRVTLRCSPRSGDLSVYWYQQSLDQGLQFLIQYYNGEERAKGNILERFSAQQFPDLHSELNLSSLELGDSALYFCASSVRGVGQGFNEQFFGPGTRLTVL.

The chain links TRBV27 to TRBJ1-1; tentatively, D is TRBD1 (6 bases). This CDR3 is built from 14 residues. Trimming left V 3 bases short and J 0 bases short, with 8 bases between. Germline V gene sequence: CDR1 MNHEY, CDR2 SMNVEV (reference sequence). The CDR3 here is CASSFGGMNTEAFF. The CDR3 DNA reads as TGTGCCAGCAGTTTTGGGGGCATGAACACTGAAGCTTTCTTT.

V is TRBV6-6 and J is TRBJ2-1; D might be TRBD2 (5 bases). CDR1 and CDR2 (germline): MNHNY, SVGAGI (reference sequence). V lost 1 base and J lost 7, with 5 bases in between. The length of the CDR3 is 12 residues. CDR3 region: CASSYWRNEQFF. The DNA for the CDR3 is TGTGCCAGCAGTTACTGGAGGAATGAGCAGTTCTTC.

The gene calls are TRBV4-3 and TRBJ2-1; 8 positions agree with TRBD1. The CDR3 sequence is 17 residues long. Looked up from germline, CDR1 is LGHNA and CDR2 is YSLEER. V gave up 1 base and J gave up 12 bases; unmatched junction bases: 17. This CDR3 is CASSQAIEGQALPRQFF. CDR3 nucleotides: TGCGCCAGCAGCCAAGCTATCGAGGGACAGGCCCTTCCAAGGCAGTTCTTC.

The V call is TRBV9, the J call TRBJ1-4; the match to TRBD1 covers 7 bases. Germline V gene lookup returns CDR1 SGDLS and CDR2 YYNGEE. The trim removed 0 bases at V and 8 bases at J, leaving 10 bases unmatched. The CDR3 loop spans 16 amino acids. The CDR3 loop reads CASSVGQGRLEEKLFF. CDR3 in DNA: TGTGCCAGCAGCGTAGGACAGGGTAGGTTGGAGGAAAAACTGTTTTTT.

The rearrangement links TRBV6-1 to TRBJ1-6, with 10 bases lining up with TRBD1. Germline values: CDR1 MNHNS, CDR2 SASEGT. The junction had 5 bases not matched to a gene; V was cut back by 2 bases and J by 7 bases. The CDR3 is made up of 16 amino acids. The DNA for the CDR3 is TGTGCCAGCAGTGAATCGGGGACAGGGGCAAATTCACCCCTCCACTTT. Translating it yields CASSESGTGANSPLHF.

V and J are TRBV7-8 and TRBJ2-2; D possibly corresponds to TRBD2 (6 bases). Germline CDR1 reads SGHVS; CDR2 reads FQNEAQ. The V and J ends lost 0 bases and 6 bases respectively, with 11 bases between them. CDR3 length equals 15 residues. The CDR3 sequence is CASSLARLAAGELFF. CDR3 coding DNA: TGTGCCAGCAGCTTAGCTCGGTTAGCGGCCGGGGAGCTGTTTTTT.

The V gene is TRBV3-1 (or the pseudogene TRBV3-2), the J gene TRBJ2-1; 9 bases fit TRBD2. The CDR3 sequence is 14 residues long. With V trimmed by 3 bases and J by 9 bases, 6 bases remained unmatched. CDR1 LGHDT and CDR2 YNNKEL come from the germline V gene (reference sequence). The CDR3 coding sequence is TGTGCCAGCAGCCAGGATTCTAGCGGGGTTGAGCAGTTCTTC. It codes for CASSQDSSGVEQFF.

The rearrangement links TRBV14 to TRBJ2-5; D might be TRBD2 (5 bases). The CDR3 has 17 amino acids. V was cut by 6 bases and J by 5 bases, with 25 bases left in between. Germline V gene data show CDR1 as SGHDN and CDR2 as FVKESK. CDR3 loop: CASRKTSGVRVGETQYF. The CDR3 DNA is TGTGCCAGCAGAAAAACTTCCGGGGTTAGGGTCGGGGAGACCCAGTACTTC.

The chain uses TRBV6-5 and TRBJ2-7; 8 bases line up with TRBD1. CDR3 length equals 12 residues. The V gene's germline CDR1 is MNHEY and CDR2 SVGAGI. Losses at the gene ends were 5 bases for V and 5 bases for J; bases not matched to a gene: 2. CDR3 sequence: CASSPDRDEQYF. CDR3 in DNA: TGTGCCAGCAGTCCGGACAGGGACGAGCAGTACTTC.

This rearrangement joins TRBV11-2 to TRBJ2-1; D remains unclear. The CDR3 totals 12 residues. The germline V and J ends were trimmed by 2 bases and 4 bases, with 3 bases remaining between them. Germline-derived CDR1 and CDR2 are SGHAT and FQNNGV. The CDR3 spells CASSLQYNEQFF. The CDR3 DNA reads as TGTGCCAGCAGCTTACAATACAATGAGCAGTTCTTC.

The chain employs TRBV29-1 and TRBJ2-7; possible D gene TRBD2, 5 bases. The CDR3 covers 14 residues. V was pared by 7 bases and J by 1 base, with 17 bases between. CDR1 is SQVTM and CDR2 is ANQGSEA in the germline V gene. As DNA, the CDR3 is TGCAGCGCCGTCTTCGGGGTTAAGTCCTACGAGCAGTACTTC. Translation: CSAVFGVKSYEQYF.

This clone was counted only a few times. The genes are TRBV27 and TRBJ1-5; 7 bases map to TRBD1. V lost 5 bases, J lost 5 bases, and 9 bases stayed unmatched. The CDR3 extends over 15 amino acids. Germline values: CDR1 MNHEY, CDR2 SMNVEV (reference sequence). CDR3 DNA: TGTGCCAGCAGTGCGACAGGGATGCTGTATCAGCCCCAGCATTTT. This sequence encodes CASSATGMLYQPQHF.

This sequence joins TRBV10-3 and TRBJ1-6; a weak D match, TRBD1 (5 bases). V was trimmed by 5 bases and J by 10 bases, leaving 12 bases between them. The CDR3 sequence is 13 residues long. Germline CDR1 is ENHRY and CDR2 is SYGVKD. In nucleotides, the CDR3 is TGTGCCATCAGTCCCAGGGAACAATCACCCCTCCACTTT. It codes for CAISPREQSPLHF.

The chain couples TRBV7-2 to TRBJ1-3; D is unclear. The germline V and J ends were trimmed by 5 bases and 0 bases, with 14 bases remaining between them. The CDR3 spans 16 residues. The germline V gene encodes CDR1 SGHTA and CDR2 FQGNSA. CDR3 nucleotide sequence: TGTGCCAGCAGCCAGAGACCCTCTAGCTCTGGAAACACCATATATTTT. Protein sequence: CASSQRPSSSGNTIYF.

The CDR3 loop reads CASRTGTANTEAFF. The CDR3 nucleotides are TGTGCCAGCAGAACCGGGACAGCGAACACTGAAGCTTTCTTT. The genes are TRBV11-2 and TRBJ1-1; TRBD1 matches at 7 bases. V shed 6 bases and J 1 base; nucleotides not matched to a gene: 5. Germline assignment: CDR1 SGHAT and CDR2 FQNNGV. The CDR3 extends over 14 amino acids.